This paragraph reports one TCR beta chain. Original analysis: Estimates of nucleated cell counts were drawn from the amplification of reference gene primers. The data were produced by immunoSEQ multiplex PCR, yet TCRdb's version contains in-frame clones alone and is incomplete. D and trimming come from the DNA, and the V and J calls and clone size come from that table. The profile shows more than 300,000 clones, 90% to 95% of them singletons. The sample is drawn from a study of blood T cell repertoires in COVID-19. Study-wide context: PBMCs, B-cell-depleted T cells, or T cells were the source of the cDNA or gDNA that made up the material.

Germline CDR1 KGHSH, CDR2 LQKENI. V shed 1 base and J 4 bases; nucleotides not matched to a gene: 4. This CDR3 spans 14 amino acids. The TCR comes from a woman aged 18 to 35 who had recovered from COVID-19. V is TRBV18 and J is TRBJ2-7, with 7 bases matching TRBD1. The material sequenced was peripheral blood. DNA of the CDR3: TGTGCCAGCTCACCACGACAGGGACGTTACGAGCAGTACGTC. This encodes CASSPRQGRYEQYV.